The T cell receptor (beta chain) under discussion was sequenced for a study of cytomegalovirus exposure and HLA in healthy donors. PCR was performed using 60 Vbeta and 13 Jbeta primers. Clones were sequenced by immunoSEQ multiplex PCR, and TCRdb holds only the in-frame ones, with some missing. Here the sample spans approximately 200,000 clones, 70% to 75% being singletons. Germline CDR1 is SGHDT and CDR2 is YYEEEE. Trimming took 3 bases from V and 6 from J, leaving 12 bases between them. The CDR3 totals 13 residues. This receptor was obtained from a man between 25 and 39 years old in good health and CMV-seropositive. V is TRBV5-6 and J is TRBJ1-2, with TRBD1 as a possible D gene (6 bases). The sample comprised PBMCs. The CDR3 sequence: CASSYDRLHGYTF. Written as DNA, the CDR3 is TGTGCCAGCAGCTACGACAGGCTTCATGGCTACACCTTC. The whole variable domain, remainder taken from reference TRBV5-6 and TRBJ1-2, is DAGVTQSPTHLIKTRGQQVTLRCSPKSGHDTVSWYQQALGQGPQFIFQYYEEEERQRGNFPDRFSGHQFPNYSSELNVNALLLGDSALYLCASSYDRLHGYTFGSGTRLTVV.